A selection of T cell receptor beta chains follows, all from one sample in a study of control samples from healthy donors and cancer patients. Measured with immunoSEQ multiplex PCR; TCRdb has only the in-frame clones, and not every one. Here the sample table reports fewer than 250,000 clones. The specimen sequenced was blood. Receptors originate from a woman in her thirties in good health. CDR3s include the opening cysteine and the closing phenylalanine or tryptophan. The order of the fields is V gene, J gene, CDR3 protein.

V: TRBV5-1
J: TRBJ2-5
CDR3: CASSLARDSEETQYF

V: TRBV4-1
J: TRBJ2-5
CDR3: CASSPPTGQETQYF

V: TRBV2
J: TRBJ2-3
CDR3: CASTEVMISTDTQYF

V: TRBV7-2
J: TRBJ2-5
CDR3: CASSSWETQYF

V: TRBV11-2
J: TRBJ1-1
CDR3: CASTSRGHSNTEAFF

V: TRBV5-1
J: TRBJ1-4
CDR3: CASSPGGGAEEKLFF

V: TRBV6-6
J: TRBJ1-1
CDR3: CASSPVTMNTEAFF

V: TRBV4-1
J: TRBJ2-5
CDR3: CASSQLHAVREKETQYF

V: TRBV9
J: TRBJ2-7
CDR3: CASSATPYEQYF

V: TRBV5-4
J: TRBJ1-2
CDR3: CASSLERGSYGYTF

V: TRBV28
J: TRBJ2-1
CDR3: CASSYEVGSSYNEQFF

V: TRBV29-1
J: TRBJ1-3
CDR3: CSVAYKGVYGNTIYF

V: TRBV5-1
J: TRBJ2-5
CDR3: CASTRQGQETQYF

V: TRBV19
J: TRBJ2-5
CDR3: CASSSERGIQETQYF

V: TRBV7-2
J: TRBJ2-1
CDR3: CASSLQQGGNEQFF

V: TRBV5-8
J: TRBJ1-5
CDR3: CASSLTISAGSQPQHF

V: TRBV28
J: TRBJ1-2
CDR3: CASSSPGQGNDGYTF

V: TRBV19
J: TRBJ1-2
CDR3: CASSPSSRAGYGYTF

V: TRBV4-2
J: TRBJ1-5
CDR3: CASSRGEGDQPQHF

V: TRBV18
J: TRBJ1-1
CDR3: CASSQGVGVSGSEAFF

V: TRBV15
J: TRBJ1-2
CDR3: CATSTGTERGYGYTF

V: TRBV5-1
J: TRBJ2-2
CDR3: CASSLVGKTTGELFF

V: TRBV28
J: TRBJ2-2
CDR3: CASSLEDWAIADPGELFF

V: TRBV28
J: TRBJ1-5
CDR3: CASSLPFDRGAQPQHF

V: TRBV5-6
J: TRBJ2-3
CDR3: CASSDGYTQYF

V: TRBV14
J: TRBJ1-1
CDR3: CASSQGVLQGARAFF

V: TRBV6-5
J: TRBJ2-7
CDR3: CASSYSRGSYEQYF

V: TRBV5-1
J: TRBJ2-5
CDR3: CASSPTIIQETQYF

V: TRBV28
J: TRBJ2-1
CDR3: CASSFPATNEQFF